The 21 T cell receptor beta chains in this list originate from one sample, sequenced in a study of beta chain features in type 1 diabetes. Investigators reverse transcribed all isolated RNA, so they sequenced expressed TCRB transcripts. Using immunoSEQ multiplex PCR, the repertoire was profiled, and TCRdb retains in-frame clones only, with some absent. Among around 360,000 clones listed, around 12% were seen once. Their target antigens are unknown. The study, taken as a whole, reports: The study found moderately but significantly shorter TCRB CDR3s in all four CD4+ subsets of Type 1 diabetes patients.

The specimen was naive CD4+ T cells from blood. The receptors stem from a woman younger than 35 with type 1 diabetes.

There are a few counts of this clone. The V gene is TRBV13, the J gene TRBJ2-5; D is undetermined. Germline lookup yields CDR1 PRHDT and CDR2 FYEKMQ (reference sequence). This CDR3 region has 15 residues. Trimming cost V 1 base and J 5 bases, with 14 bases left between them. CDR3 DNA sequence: TGTGCCAGCAGCTTAGCATCCGGCTCCGGGGAGACCCAGTACTTC. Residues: CASSLASGSGETQYF.

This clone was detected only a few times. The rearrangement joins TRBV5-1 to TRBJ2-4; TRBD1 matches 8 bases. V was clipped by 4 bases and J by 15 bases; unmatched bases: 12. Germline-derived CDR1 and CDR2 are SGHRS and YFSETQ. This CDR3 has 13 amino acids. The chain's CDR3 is CASSRNPQGARYF. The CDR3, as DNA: TGCGCCAGCAGCCGAAACCCGCAGGGGGCGAGGTACTTC.

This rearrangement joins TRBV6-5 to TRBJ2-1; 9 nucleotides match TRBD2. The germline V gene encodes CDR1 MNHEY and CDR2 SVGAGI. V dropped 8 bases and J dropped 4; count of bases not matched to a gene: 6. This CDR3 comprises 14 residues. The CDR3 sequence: CASGGRAGYNEQFF. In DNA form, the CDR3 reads TGTGCCAGCGGCGGGAGGGCCGGTTACAATGAGCAGTTCTTC.

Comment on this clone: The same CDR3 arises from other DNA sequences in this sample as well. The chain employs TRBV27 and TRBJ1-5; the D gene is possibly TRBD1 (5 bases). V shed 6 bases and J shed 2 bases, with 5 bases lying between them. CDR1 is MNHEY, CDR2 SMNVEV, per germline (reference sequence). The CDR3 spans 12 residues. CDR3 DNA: TGTGCCAGCAGCAGGGGCAATCAGCCCCAGCATTTT. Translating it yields CASSRGNQPQHF.

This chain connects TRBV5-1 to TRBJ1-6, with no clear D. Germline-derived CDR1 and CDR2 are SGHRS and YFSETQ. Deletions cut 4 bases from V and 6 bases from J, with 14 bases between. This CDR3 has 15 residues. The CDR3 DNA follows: TGCGCCAGCAGCCAAGGCTCCGGGTTTAATTCACCCCTCCACTTT. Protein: CASSQGSGFNSPLHF.

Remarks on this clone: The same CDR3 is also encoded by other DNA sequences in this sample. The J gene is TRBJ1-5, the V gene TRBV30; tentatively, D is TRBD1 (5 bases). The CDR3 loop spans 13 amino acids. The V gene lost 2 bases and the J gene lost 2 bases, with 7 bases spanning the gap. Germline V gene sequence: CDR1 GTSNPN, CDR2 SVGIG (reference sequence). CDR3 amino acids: CAWSIRGNQPQHF. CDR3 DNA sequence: TGTGCCTGGAGTATCAGGGGCAATCAGCCCCAGCATTTT.

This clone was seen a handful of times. The CDR3 DNA reads as TGTGCCAGCAGCTTAGCCAGGGTATTCGACGAGCAGTACTTC. Protein sequence: CASSLARVFDEQYF. The chain couples TRBV7-2 to TRBJ2-7; D perhaps matches TRBD1 (5 bases). The CDR3 spans 14 residues. V was pared by 0 bases and J by 5 bases, with 11 bases between. The germline gives CDR1 SGHTA, CDR2 FQGNSA.

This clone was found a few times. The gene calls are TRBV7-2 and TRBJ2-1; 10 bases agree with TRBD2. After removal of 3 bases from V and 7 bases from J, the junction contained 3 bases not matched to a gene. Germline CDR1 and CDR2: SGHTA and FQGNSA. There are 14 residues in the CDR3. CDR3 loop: CASSFGSGGNEQFF. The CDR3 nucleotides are TGTGCCAGCAGCTTTGGTAGCGGGGGGAATGAGCAGTTCTTC. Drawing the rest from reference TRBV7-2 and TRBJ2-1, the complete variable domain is GAGVSQSPSNKVTEKGKDVELRCDPISGHTALYWYRQSLGQGLEFLIYFQGNSAPDKSGLPSDRFSAERTGGSVSTLTIQRTQQEDSAVYLCASSFGSGGNEQFFGPGTRLTVL.

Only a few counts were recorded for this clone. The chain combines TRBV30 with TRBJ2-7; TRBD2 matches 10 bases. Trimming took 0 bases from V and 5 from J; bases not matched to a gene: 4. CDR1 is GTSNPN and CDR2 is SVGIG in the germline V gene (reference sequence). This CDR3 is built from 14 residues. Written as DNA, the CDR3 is TGTGCCTGGAGTGTTATACTAGCGGGGAACGAGCAGTACTTC. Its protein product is CAWSVILAGNEQYF.

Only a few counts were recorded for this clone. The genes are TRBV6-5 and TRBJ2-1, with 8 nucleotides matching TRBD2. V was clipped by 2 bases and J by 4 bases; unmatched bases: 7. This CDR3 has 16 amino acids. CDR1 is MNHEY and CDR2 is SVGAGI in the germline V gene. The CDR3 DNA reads TGTGCCAGCAGTTACGGGGGTAGCGGGGTTTACAATGAGCAGTTCTTC. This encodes CASSYGGSGVYNEQFF.

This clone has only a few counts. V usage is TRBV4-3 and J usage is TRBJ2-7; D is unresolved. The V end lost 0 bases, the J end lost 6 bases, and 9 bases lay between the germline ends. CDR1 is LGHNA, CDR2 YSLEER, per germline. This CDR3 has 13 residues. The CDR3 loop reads CASSQDSEIEQYF. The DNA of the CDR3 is TGCGCCAGCAGCCAAGATTCAGAAATCGAGCAGTACTTC.

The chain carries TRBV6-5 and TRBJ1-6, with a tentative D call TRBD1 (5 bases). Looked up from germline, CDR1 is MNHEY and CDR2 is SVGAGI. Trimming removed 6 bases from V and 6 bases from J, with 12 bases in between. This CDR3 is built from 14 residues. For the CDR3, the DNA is TGTGCCAGCAGAGCCGGGGGGGGTAATTCACCCCTCCACTTT. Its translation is CASRAGGGNSPLHF.

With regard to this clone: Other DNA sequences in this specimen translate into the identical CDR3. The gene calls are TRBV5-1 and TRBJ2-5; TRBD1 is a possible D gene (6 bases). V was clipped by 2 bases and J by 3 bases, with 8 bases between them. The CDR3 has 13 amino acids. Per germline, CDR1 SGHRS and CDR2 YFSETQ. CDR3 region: CASSFEGEETQYF. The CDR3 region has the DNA TGCGCCAGCAGCTTCGAGGGGGAAGAGACCCAGTACTTC. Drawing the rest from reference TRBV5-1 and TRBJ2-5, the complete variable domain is KAGVTQTPRYLIKTRGQQVTLSCSPISGHRSVSWYQQTPGQGLQFLFEYFSETQRNKGNFPGRFSGRQFSNSRSEMNVSTLELGDSALYLCASSFEGEETQYFGPGTRLLVL.

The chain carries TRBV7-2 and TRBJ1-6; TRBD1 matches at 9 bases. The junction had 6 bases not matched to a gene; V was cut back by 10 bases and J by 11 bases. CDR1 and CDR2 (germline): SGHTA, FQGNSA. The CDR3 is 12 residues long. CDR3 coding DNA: TGTGCCACGGGGACAGGGTACGCACCCCTCCACTTT. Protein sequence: CATGTGYAPLHF.

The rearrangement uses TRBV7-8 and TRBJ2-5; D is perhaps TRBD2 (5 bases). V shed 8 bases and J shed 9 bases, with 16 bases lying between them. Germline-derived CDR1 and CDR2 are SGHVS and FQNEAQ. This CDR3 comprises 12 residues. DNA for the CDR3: TGTGCCAGCGCCGCGGGCCAGGCGGCCCAGTACTTC. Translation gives CASAAGQAAQYF.

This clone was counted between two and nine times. The CDR3 sequence is CATGFTEKLFF. CDR3 in DNA: TGTGCCACAGGATTCACGGAAAAACTGTTTTTT. V usage is TRBV2 and J usage is TRBJ1-4, with D uncertain. The germline V and J ends were trimmed by 10 bases and 8 bases, with 11 bases remaining between them. Germline lookup yields CDR1 SNHLY and CDR2 FYNNEI. The CDR3 spans 11 residues.

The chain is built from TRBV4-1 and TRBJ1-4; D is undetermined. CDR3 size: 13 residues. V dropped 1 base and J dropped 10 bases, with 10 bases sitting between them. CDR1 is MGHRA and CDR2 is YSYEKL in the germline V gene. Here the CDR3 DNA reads TGCGCCAGCAGCCAAGTCGGGTCCGGAAAACTGTTTTTT. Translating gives CASSQVGSGKLFF.

CDR3 bases: TGTGCCAGCAGCGTAGCAACTAGCGGGCGCACCGGGGAGCTGTTTTTT. Its protein is CASSVATSGRTGELFF. The chain combines TRBV9 with TRBJ2-2, with 9 nucleotides matching TRBD2. The germline V gene encodes CDR1 SGDLS and CDR2 YYNGEE. The V segment lost 0 bases and the J segment 4 bases; nucleotides outside the gene matches: 4. CDR3 size: 16 residues.

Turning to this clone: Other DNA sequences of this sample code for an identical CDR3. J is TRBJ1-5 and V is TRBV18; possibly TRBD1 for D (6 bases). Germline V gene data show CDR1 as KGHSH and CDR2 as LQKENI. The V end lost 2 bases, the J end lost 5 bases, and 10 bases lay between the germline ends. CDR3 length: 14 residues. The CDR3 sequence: CASSPSGGYQPQHF. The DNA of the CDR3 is TGTGCCAGCTCACCATCGGGGGGCTATCAGCCCCAGCATTTT.

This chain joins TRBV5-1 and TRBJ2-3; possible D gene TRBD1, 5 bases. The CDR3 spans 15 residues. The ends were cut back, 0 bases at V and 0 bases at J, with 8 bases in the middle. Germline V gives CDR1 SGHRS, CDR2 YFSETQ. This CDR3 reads CASSLEGKSTDTQYF. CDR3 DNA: TGCGCCAGCAGCTTGGAGGGGAAAAGCACAGATACGCAGTATTTT.

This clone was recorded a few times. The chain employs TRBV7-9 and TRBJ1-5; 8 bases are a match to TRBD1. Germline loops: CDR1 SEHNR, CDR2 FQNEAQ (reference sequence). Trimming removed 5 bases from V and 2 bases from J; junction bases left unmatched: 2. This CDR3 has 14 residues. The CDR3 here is CASSMDRGNQPQHF. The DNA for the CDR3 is TGTGCCAGCAGCATGGACAGGGGCAATCAGCCCCAGCATTTT.